The clone carrying this TCR beta chain was observed a handful of times. Its antigen is as yet unknown. Trimming cost V 1 base and J 1 base, with 7 bases left between them. Germline values: CDR1 MNHEY, CDR2 SMNVEV (reference sequence). This CDR3 is built from 14 residues. The PCR contained 60 Vbeta and 13 Jbeta primers. As processed by the authors: Per a later analysis, the number of unique TCR beta chains was approximately 80 million, of which roughly 10 million were shared. Generated by immunoSEQ multiplex PCR, the TCRdb table keeps only in-frame clones and is missing some. D and trimming come from the DNA, and the V and J calls and clone size come from that table. The sample yields 100,000 to 150,000 clones, around four fifths seen once. This sample was included in a study of cytomegalovirus exposure and HLA in healthy donors. Whole-study findings and limits: A prior analysis recorded that most TCR beta V segments were productive about 87% or about 30% of the time. In a later analysis, at a false discovery rate of 0.05, about 16,000 TCR beta sequences matched HLA alleles. CMV serostatus was the only immune exposure information that was available.

The TCR originated in a boy younger than 18 in good health and CMV-seronegative. Sequencing was performed on PBMCs. V is TRBV27 and J is TRBJ2-5, with D possibly matching TRBD2 (5 bases). The CDR3 DNA follows: TGTGCCAGCAGTTTATGGGCGGGCCAAGAGACCCAGTACTTC. Residues: CASSLWAGQETQYF.